These T cell receptor beta chains were read from a single sample in a study of cytomegalovirus exposure and HLA in healthy donors. Clones were read by immunoSEQ multiplex PCR, and TCRdb kept only the in-frame ones, dropping some. Of some 150,000 clones listed, roughly 90% are singletons. Sequencing was carried out using PBMCs. These receptors were collected from a man aged 18 to 30 in good health and CMV-seropositive. Each CDR3 is given with its conserved first and last residue. A D gene is named only where the DNA matches it firmly. Clone size appears in some rows only: once, few, many, or a class for an expanded clone.

D: .
J: TRBJ1-1
size: .
V: TRBV27
DNA: TGTGCCAGCAGTTTTAGGGGCGTGAACACTGAAGCTTTCTTT
CDR3: CASSFRGVNTEAFF

D: .
J: TRBJ1-2
size: .
V: TRBV27
DNA: TGTGCCAGCAGCTTGGGCAGTAACTATGGCTACACCTTC
CDR3: CASSLGSNYGYTF

D: .
J: TRBJ1-4
size: .
V: TRBV18
DNA: TGTGCCAGCTCACGAGGGGGAGTTGAAAAACTGTTTTTT
CDR3: CASSRGGVEKLFF

D: .
J: TRBJ2-5
size: .
V: TRBV11-3
DNA: TGTGCCAGCAGTGAAAGGGGGCAAGAGACCCAGTACTTC
CDR3: CASSERGQETQYF

D: .
J: TRBJ2-7
size: .
V: TRBV11-2
DNA: TGTGCCAGCAGCTTACAGGGTTACGAGCAGTACTTC
CDR3: CASSLQGYEQYF

D: TRBD1
J: TRBJ1-4
size: .
V: TRBV5-1
DNA: TGCGCCAGCAGCTTGGACAGGGGTGCGCCTAATGAAAAACTGTTTTTT
CDR3: CASSLDRGAPNEKLFF

D: .
J: TRBJ1-2
size: few
V: TRBV6-1
DNA: TGTGCCAGCAGTGCCGACTATGGCTACACCTTC
CDR3: CASSADYGYTF

D: .
J: TRBJ2-3
size: .
V: TRBV15
DNA: TGTGCCACCAGACTTACAGATACGCAGTATTTT
CDR3: CATRLTDTQYF

D: .
J: TRBJ1-5
size: .
V: TRBV27
DNA: TGTGCCAGCATCTGTAGGGGCCGATTGGTACCCCAGCATTTT
CDR3: CASICRGRLVPQHF

D: .
J: TRBJ2-3
size: .
V: TRBV6-6
DNA: TGTGCCAGCAGTTACTCGACGGGGGGCCGAACAGATACGCAGTATTTT
CDR3: CASSYSTGGRTDTQYF

D: .
J: TRBJ1-2
size: .
V: TRBV5-6
DNA: TGTGCCAGCAGCTTGGGACAGGCTATATTCGGCTACACCTTC
CDR3: CASSLGQAIFGYTF

D: TRBD1
J: TRBJ1-4
size: .
V: TRBV9
DNA: TGTGCCAGCAGCGCGATACAGGGGAATGGCGAAAAACTGTTTTTT
CDR3: CASSAIQGNGEKLFF

D: .
J: TRBJ2-2
size: .
V: TRBV5-1
DNA: TGCGCCAGCAGCTTGGGTAGCACCCTAAGTGTGGAGCTGTTTTTT
CDR3: CASSLGSTLSVELFF

D: .
J: TRBJ2-7
size: few
V: TRBV7-2
DNA: TGTGCCAGCAGCTCAGGTGGGGGACTTGACTACGAGCAGTACTTC
CDR3: CASSSGGGLDYEQYF

D: .
J: TRBJ1-3
size: .
V: TRBV30
DNA: TGTGCCTCGAGGACAAGCTTCTCTGGAAACACCATATATTTT
CDR3: CASRTSFSGNTIYF

D: .
J: TRBJ1-3
size: .
V: TRBV4-1
DNA: TGCGCCAGCAGCCTCATCGGGAGAAACACCATATATTTT
CDR3: CASSLIGRNTIYF

D: .
J: TRBJ2-3
size: .
V: TRBV27
DNA: TGTGCCAGCAGGAGTTCTGGCGGGGTCACAGATACGCAGTATTTT
CDR3: CASRSSGGVTDTQYF

D: TRBD1
J: TRBJ1-1
size: .
V: TRBV5-8
DNA: TGTGCCAGCAGCGCGGGACAGGTGGTCACTGAAGCTTTCTTT
CDR3: CASSAGQVVTEAFF

D: .
J: TRBJ2-5
size: .
V: TRBV30
DNA: TGTGCCTGGAGCGTCTTCGGGGGAGAGACCCAGTACTTC
CDR3: CAWSVFGGETQYF

D: .
J: TRBJ1-5
size: .
V: TRBV30
DNA: TGTGCCTGGAGTCTTAGGAGTCAGCCCCAGCATTTT
CDR3: CAWSLRSQPQHF

D: TRBD1
J: TRBJ1-4
size: .
V: TRBV7-9
DNA: TGTGCCAGCAGCTATGGGACAGGATCTAATGAAAAACTGTTTTTT
CDR3: CASSYGTGSNEKLFF

D: .
J: TRBJ2-5
size: .
V: TRBV5-1
DNA: TGCGCCAGCAGCCGAGGACAACAGCAAGAGACCCAGTACTTC
CDR3: CASSRGQQQETQYF

D: .
J: TRBJ1-1
size: .
V: TRBV2
DNA: TGTGCCAGCAGTGGTTACAGGGAAGCTTTCTTT
CDR3: CASSGYREAFF

D: TRBD1
J: TRBJ1-4
size: .
V: TRBV4-2
DNA: TGTGCCAGCAGCCACCTTGGGGCCGGGACAGGGAGTGAAAAACTGTTTTTT
CDR3: CASSHLGAGTGSEKLFF

D: .
J: TRBJ2-7
size: once
V: TRBV6-1
DNA: TGTGCCAGCAGTGAAAACCTCCGGGTTGGCTCCTACGAGCAGTACTTC
CDR3: CASSENLRVGSYEQYF

D: TRBD1
J: TRBJ2-1
size: once
V: TRBV18
DNA: TGTGCCAGCTCCCGGACAGGGACTGAGCAGTTCTTC
CDR3: CASSRTGTEQFF

D: TRBD1
J: TRBJ1-6
size: .
V: TRBV19
DNA: TGTGCCAGTAATCGCGGGACAGGTTACAATAATTCACCCCTCCACTTT
CDR3: CASNRGTGYNNSPLHF

D: .
J: TRBJ2-6
size: .
V: TRBV2
DNA: TGTGCCAGCAGTGTTCGGAGCTCTGGGGCCAACGTCCTGACTTTC
CDR3: CASSVRSSGANVLTF

D: TRBD1
J: TRBJ1-5
size: many
V: TRBV7-8
DNA: TGTGCCAGCAGCCTTGGACAGGGTCACAATCAGCCCCAGCATTTT
CDR3: CASSLGQGHNQPQHF

D: TRBD1
J: TRBJ1-2
size: .
V: TRBV29-1
DNA: TGCAGCGCCACCGGGACAGCCATTACAAGTGTCTATGGCTACACCTTC
CDR3: CSATGTAITSVYGYTF

D: TRBD1
J: TRBJ1-3
size: .
V: TRBV11-2
DNA: TGTGCCAGCAGCACTCGACAGGGCTCTGGAAACACCATATATTTT
CDR3: CASSTRQGSGNTIYF

D: .
J: TRBJ2-7
size: .
V: TRBV11-2
DNA: TGTGCCAGCAGCTTAAAGGGAGGCCATTTCTACGAGCAGTACTTC
CDR3: CASSLKGGHFYEQYF

D: .
J: TRBJ1-1
size: .
V: TRBV14
DNA: TGTGCCAGCAGCCAAGATACGGGAGGGTATACTGAAGCTTTCTTT
CDR3: CASSQDTGGYTEAFF

D: TRBD1
J: TRBJ1-4
size: few
V: TRBV10-1
DNA: TGCGCCAGCAGTGACCAGGGGACAGCTAATGAAAAACTGTTTTTT
CDR3: CASSDQGTANEKLFF

D: TRBD2
J: TRBJ2-2
size: .
V: TRBV5-1
DNA: TGCGCCAGCAGCTCCCGCGGCGCCGGGACTAGAGCTGCCGGGGAGCTGTTTTTT
CDR3: CASSSRGAGTRAAGELFF

D: TRBD1
J: TRBJ2-2
size: few
V: TRBV7-9
DNA: TGTGCCAGCAGCTTAAGGACAGGGATTACCGGGGAGCTGTTTTTT
CDR3: CASSLRTGITGELFF

D: .
J: TRBJ2-6
size: .
V: TRBV19
DNA: TGTGCCAGTAGTATACTGACAGTTAATCCCTCTGGGGCCAACGTCCTGACTTTC
CDR3: CASSILTVNPSGANVLTF

D: .
J: TRBJ1-1
size: .
V: TRBV5-1
DNA: TGCGCCAGCAGCTTGGAAGTGGGGGGCACTGAAGCTTTCTTT
CDR3: CASSLEVGGTEAFF

D: TRBD1
J: TRBJ1-2
size: .
V: TRBV28
DNA: TGTGCCAGCAGCTTTGGGGACCCCAGGGGGAATGGCTACACCTTC
CDR3: CASSFGDPRGNGYTF

D: TRBD1
J: TRBJ1-2
size: .
V: TRBV15
DNA: TGTGCCACCAGCACCTGGACAGGGGGTCCCAACTATGGCTACACCTTC
CDR3: CATSTWTGGPNYGYTF

D: TRBD1
J: TRBJ2-7
size: .
V: TRBV11-2
DNA: TGTGCCAGCAGCTCGAACCGGGGACAGGCCTACGAGCAGTACTTC
CDR3: CASSSNRGQAYEQYF

D: .
J: TRBJ2-7
size: .
V: TRBV11-1
DNA: TGTGCCACGAGGGAGGACGGCCAATCCTACGAGCAGTACTTC
CDR3: CATREDGQSYEQYF

D: .
J: TRBJ2-7
size: .
V: TRBV6-4
DNA: TGTGCCACCCCAAAGCGGGCTCCCTACGAGCAGTACTTC
CDR3: CATPKRAPYEQYF

D: .
J: TRBJ1-2
size: .
V: TRBV28
DNA: TGTGCCATCATCCACAGCTCCGGCTACACCTTC
CDR3: CAIIHSSGYTF

D: TRBD1
J: TRBJ2-7
size: .
V: TRBV19
DNA: TGTGCCAGTATGGGGGACAGGGGGCTTCCCGGCGAGCAGTACTTC
CDR3: CASMGDRGLPGEQYF

D: TRBD2
J: TRBJ2-1
size: .
V: TRBV6-1
DNA: TGTGCCAGCAGTCCTCCTAGCGGGGGCTACAATGAGCAGTTCTTC
CDR3: CASSPPSGGYNEQFF

D: .
J: TRBJ1-6
size: .
V: TRBV5-5
DNA: TGTGCCAGCAGCTTGGGTCCTTCAACATATAATTCACCCCTCCACTTT
CDR3: CASSLGPSTYNSPLHF

D: TRBD1
J: TRBJ1-1
size: once
V: TRBV18
DNA: TGTGCCAGCTCACCACCCCGGACAGGTATAGGCGCTGAAGCTTTCTTT
CDR3: CASSPPRTGIGAEAFF

D: .
J: TRBJ1-1
size: .
V: TRBV15
DNA: TGTGCCACCAGCAGAGATGGGGCGTTGGGTGAAGCTTTCTTT
CDR3: CATSRDGALGEAFF

D: .
J: TRBJ1-1
size: .
V: TRBV9
DNA: TGTGCCAGCAGCGCCGATCTTCGGAGGAACACTGAAGCTTTCTTT
CDR3: CASSADLRRNTEAFF

D: .
J: TRBJ2-4
size: .
V: TRBV19
DNA: TGTGCCAGTAGTATCGAGGGCAAAAACATTCAGTACTTC
CDR3: CASSIEGKNIQYF

D: .
J: TRBJ2-2
size: .
V: TRBV27
DNA: TGTGCCAGCAGTTCCCTCTGGCGTGGGGCTACCGGGGAGCTGTTTTTT
CDR3: CASSSLWRGATGELFF

D: .
J: TRBJ1-1
size: once
V: TRBV11-2
DNA: TGTGCCAGCAGCCACAGGGTTTTAGGTGGCACTGAAGCTTTCTTT
CDR3: CASSHRVLGGTEAFF

D: TRBD1
J: TRBJ2-5
size: .
V: TRBV5-4
DNA: TGTGCCAGCAGCATCCGGGACAGGGAAGAGACCCAGTACTTC
CDR3: CASSIRDREETQYF

D: .
J: TRBJ1-4
size: .
V: TRBV19
DNA: TGTGCCAGTAGTATGCAACGGACAAATGAAAAACTGTTTTTT
CDR3: CASSMQRTNEKLFF

D: TRBD2
J: TRBJ2-1
size: .
V: TRBV12-5
DNA: TGTGCTAGTGGTCCGCCGACTAGCGGGAGTACCTACAATGAGCAGTTCTTC
CDR3: CASGPPTSGSTYNEQFF

D: TRBD1
J: TRBJ1-2
size: .
V: TRBV6-6
DNA: TGTGCCAGCAGGACAGGGGGCAGCGGCTATGGCTACACCTTC
CDR3: CASRTGGSGYGYTF

D: .
J: TRBJ1-4
size: .
V: TRBV30
DNA: TGTGCCTGGTCCCTAAATCCGGGACTACTGTTTTTT
CDR3: CAWSLNPGLLFF